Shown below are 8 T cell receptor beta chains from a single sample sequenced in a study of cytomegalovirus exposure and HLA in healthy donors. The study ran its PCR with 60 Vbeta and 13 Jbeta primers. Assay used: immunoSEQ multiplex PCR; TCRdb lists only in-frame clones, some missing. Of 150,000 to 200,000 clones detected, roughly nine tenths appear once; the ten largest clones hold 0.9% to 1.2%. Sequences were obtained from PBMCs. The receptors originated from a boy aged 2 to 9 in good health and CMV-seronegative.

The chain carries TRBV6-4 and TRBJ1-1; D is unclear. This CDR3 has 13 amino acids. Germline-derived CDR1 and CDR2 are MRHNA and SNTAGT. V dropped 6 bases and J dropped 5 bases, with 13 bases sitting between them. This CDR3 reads CASRSGDGTEAFF. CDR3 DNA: TGTGCCAGCAGATCCGGGGATGGAACTGAAGCTTTCTTT.

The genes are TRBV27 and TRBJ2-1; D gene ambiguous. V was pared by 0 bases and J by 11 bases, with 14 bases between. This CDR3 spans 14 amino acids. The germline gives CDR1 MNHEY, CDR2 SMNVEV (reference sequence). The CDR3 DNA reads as TGTGCCAGCAGTTTATCCCCCTGGCCGTCGAAGCAGTTCTTC. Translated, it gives CASSLSPWPSKQFF.

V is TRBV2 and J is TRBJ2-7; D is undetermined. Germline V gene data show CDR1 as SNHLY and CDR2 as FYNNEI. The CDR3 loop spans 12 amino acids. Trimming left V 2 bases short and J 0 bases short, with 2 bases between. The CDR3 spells CASSEHSYEQYF. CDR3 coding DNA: TGTGCCAGCAGTGAACACTCCTACGAGCAGTACTTC. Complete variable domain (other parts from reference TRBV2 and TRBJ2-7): EPEVTQTPSHQVTQMGQEVILRCVPISNHLYFYWYRQILGQKVEFLVSFYNNEISEKSEIFDDQFSVERPDGSNFTLKIRSTKLEDSAMYFCASSEHSYEQYFGPGTRLTVT.

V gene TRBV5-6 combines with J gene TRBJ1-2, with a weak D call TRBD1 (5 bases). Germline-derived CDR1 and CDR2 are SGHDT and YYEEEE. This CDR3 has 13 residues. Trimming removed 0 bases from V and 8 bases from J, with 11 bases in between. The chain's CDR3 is CASSLGRAGGYTF. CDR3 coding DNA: TGTGCCAGCAGCTTGGGCAGGGCAGGGGGCTACACCTTC.

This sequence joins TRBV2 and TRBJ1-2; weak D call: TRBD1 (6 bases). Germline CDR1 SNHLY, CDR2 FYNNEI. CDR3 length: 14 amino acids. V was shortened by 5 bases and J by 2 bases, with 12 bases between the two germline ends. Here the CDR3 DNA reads TGTGCCAGCAGTTCGCCAGGGGTCAACTATGGCTACACCTTC. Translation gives CASSSPGVNYGYTF.

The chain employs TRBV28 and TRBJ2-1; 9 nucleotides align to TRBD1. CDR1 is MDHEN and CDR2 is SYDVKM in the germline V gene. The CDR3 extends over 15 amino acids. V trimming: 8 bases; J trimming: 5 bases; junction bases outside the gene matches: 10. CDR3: CASGPPGQGDNEQFF. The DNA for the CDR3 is TGTGCCAGCGGCCCCCCGGGACAGGGTGACAATGAGCAGTTCTTC.

The CDR3 sequence is CASSGPKGGQPREQYF. CDR3 sequence (DNA): TGTGCCAGCAGTGGCCCCAAGGGGGGGCAGCCTCGCGAGCAGTACTTC. The V gene is TRBV2, the J gene TRBJ2-7; D is possibly TRBD2 (7 bases). The CDR3 spans 16 residues. Germline assignment: CDR1 SNHLY and CDR2 FYNNEI. V gave up 4 bases and J gave up 6 bases, with 22 bases separating them.

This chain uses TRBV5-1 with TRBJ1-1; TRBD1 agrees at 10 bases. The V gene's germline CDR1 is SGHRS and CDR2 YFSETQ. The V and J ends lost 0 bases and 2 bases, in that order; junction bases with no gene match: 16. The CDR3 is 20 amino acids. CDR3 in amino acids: CASSLGKLPGQGRGNTEAFF. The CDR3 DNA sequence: TGCGCCAGCAGCTTGGGTAAACTCCCGGGACAGGGGCGGGGTAACACTGAAGCTTTCTTT.